These 8 T cell receptor beta chains were sequenced from one sample in a study of shared clonotypes between healthy human individuals. TCRdb's table, derived via immunoSEQ multiplex PCR, lists solely in-frame clones and lacks some. The sample lists 980,000 or so clones, 76% seen once, with over 1.3% in the top ten. The sample was memory CD4+ T cells sorted from blood. Subset: CD45RA-negative fraction. The receptors here all came from a young man in good health.

This sequence joins TRBV7-2 and TRBJ1-6, with D possibly being TRBD1 (6 bases). CDR3 length: 17 amino acids. The germline V and J ends were trimmed by 5 bases and 0 bases, with 14 bases remaining between them. Looked up from germline, CDR1 is SGHTA and CDR2 is FQGNSA. CDR3 in DNA: TGTGCCAGCAGCCAACAGGGATTTAGCTCCTATAATTCACCCCTCCACTTT. Its protein product is CASSQQGFSSYNSPLHF. Full variable domain (outside the CDR3, taken from reference TRBV7-2 and TRBJ1-6): GAGVSQSPSNKVTEKGKDVELRCDPISGHTALYWYRQSLGQGLEFLIYFQGNSAPDKSGLPSDRFSAERTGGSVSTLTIQRTQQEDSAVYLCASSQQGFSSYNSPLHFGNGTRLTVT.

The chain links TRBV7-6 to TRBJ2-1, with TRBD2 matching 10 bases. The junction had 7 bases not matched to a gene; V was cut back by 5 bases and J by 3 bases. The germline gives CDR1 SGHVS, CDR2 FNYEAQ. The CDR3 extends over 16 amino acids. CDR3 nucleotides: TGTGCCAGCAGCCTCTTAGCGGGAGGCCACTACAATGAGCAGTTCTTC. It encodes CASSLLAGGHYNEQFF. Using reference TRBV7-6 and TRBJ2-1 for the parts outside the CDR3, the full variable domain is GAGVSQSPRYKVTKRGQDVALRCDPISGHVSLYWYRQALGQGPEFLTYFNYEAQQDKSGLPNDRFSAERPEGSISTLTIQRTEQRDSAMYRCASSLLAGGHYNEQFFGPGTRLTVL.

The rearrangement uses TRBV7-9 and TRBJ1-1; possibly TRBD1 for D (5 bases). Trimming shortened V by 0 bases and J by 11 bases, and 13 bases separated the two germline ends. This CDR3 spans 13 amino acids. Per the germline V gene, CDR1 is SEHNR and CDR2 is FQNEAQ (reference sequence). The CDR3 reads CASSLAETVPAFF. The CDR3 DNA sequence: TGTGCCAGCAGCTTAGCCGAGACAGTACCGGCTTTCTTT.

The rearrangement uses TRBV27 and TRBJ2-5; 7 positions match TRBD1. After removal of 6 bases from V and 2 bases from J, the junction contained 9 bases not matched to a gene. CDR1 is MNHEY and CDR2 is SMNVEV in the germline V gene (reference sequence). The length of the CDR3 is 15 residues. CDR3 residues: CASSDKGQLQETQYF. The CDR3 DNA is TGTGCCAGCAGCGACAAGGGACAGCTACAAGAGACCCAGTACTTC.

The CDR3 sequence: CASSPSWGADSPLHF. CDR3 nucleotides: TGTGCCAGCAGCCCCTCCTGGGGGGCGGATTCACCCCTCCACTTT. The rearrangement joins TRBV11-2 to TRBJ1-6, with D maybe TRBD1 (6 bases). Germline lookup yields CDR1 SGHAT and CDR2 FQNNGV. The V and J ends lost 5 bases and 8 bases respectively, with 16 bases between them. The CDR3 runs 15 residues. The full variable domain, its missing parts supplied by reference TRBV11-2 and TRBJ1-6, is EAGVAQSPRYKIIEKRQSVAFWCNPISGHATLYWYQQILGQGPKLLIQFQNNGVVDDSQLPKDRFSAERLKGVDSTLKIQPAKLEDSAVYLCASSPSWGADSPLHFGNGTRLTVT.

The table lists this clone with a few counts. J is TRBJ2-2 and V is TRBV2; tentative D call: TRBD1 (5 bases). The germline V gene encodes CDR1 SNHLY and CDR2 FYNNEI. Trimming pared 6 bases from V and 5 bases from J, leaving 7 bases between. The CDR3 is 12 residues long. The CDR3 sequence is CASSKGTGELFF. Here the CDR3 DNA reads TGTGCCAGCAGCAAGGGGACCGGGGAGCTGTTTTTT.

The gene calls are TRBV19 and TRBJ1-5; tentative D call: TRBD1 (5 bases). CDR1 and CDR2 (germline): LNHDA, SQIVND (reference sequence). V lost 0 bases to trimming and J lost 4 bases, with 10 bases between them. This CDR3 comprises 15 residues. The CDR3 DNA follows: TGTGCCAGTAGTATAGAGTGGGGGAGAAATCAGCCCCAGCATTTT. This translates into CASSIEWGRNQPQHF.

The chain uses TRBV11-2 and TRBJ1-6, with D unresolved. Per the germline V gene, CDR1 is SGHAT and CDR2 is FQNNGV. Trimming took off 0 bases at V and 7 bases at J, with 16 bases between the two ends. This CDR3 region has 17 residues. The CDR3 region has the DNA TGTGCCAGCAGCTTAGATTCGGAGTCTCCTCTCAATTCACCCCTCCACTTT. It encodes CASSLDSESPLNSPLHF.